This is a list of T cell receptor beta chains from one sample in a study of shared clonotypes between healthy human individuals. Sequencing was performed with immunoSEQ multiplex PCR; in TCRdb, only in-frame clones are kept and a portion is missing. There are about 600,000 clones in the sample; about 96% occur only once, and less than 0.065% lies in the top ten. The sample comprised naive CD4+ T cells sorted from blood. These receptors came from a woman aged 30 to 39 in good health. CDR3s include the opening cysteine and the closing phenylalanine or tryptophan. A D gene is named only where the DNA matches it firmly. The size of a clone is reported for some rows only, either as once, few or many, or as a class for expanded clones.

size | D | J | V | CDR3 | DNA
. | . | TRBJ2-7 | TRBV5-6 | CASSPWPNGYEQYF | TGTGCCAGCAGCCCCTGGCCCAACGGCTACGAGCAGTACTTC
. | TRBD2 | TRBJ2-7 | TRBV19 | CASSILAGPYEQYF | TGTGCCAGTAGTATCCTAGCGGGACCCTACGAGCAGTACTTC
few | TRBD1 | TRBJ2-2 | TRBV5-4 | CASSTGTANTGELFF | TGTGCCAGCAGCACCGGGACAGCGAACACCGGGGAGCTGTTTTTT
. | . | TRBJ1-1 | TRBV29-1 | CSVVPRQNTEAFF | TGCAGCGTTGTCCCCCGCCAGAACACTGAAGCTTTCTTT
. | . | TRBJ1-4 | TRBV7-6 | CASSPRRSTNEKLFF | TGTGCCAGCAGCCCCCGGCGCTCCACTAATGAAAAACTGTTTTTT
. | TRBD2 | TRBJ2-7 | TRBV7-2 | CASSFGGSDHEQYF | TGTGCCAGCAGCTTTGGCGGGAGTGACCACGAGCAGTACTTC
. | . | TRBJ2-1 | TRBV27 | CASSLERAHEQFF | TGTGCCAGCAGTTTAGAGAGGGCGCATGAGCAGTTCTTC
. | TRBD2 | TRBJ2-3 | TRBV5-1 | CASSEAGGSTDTQYF | TGCGCCAGCAGTGAAGCGGGAGGAAGCACAGATACGCAGTATTTT
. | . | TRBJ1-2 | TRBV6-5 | CASTLAGDGYTF | TGTGCCAGCACTCTGGCCGGTGATGGCTACACCTTC
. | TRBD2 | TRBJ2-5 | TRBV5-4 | CASSTSAQETQYF | TGTGCCAGCAGCACTAGCGCCCAAGAGACCCAGTACTTC
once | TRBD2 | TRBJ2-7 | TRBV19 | CASRSGGSSYEQYF | TGTGCCAGTAGGTCGGGGGGAAGTTCCTACGAGCAGTACTTC
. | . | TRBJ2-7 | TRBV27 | CASSSPRELGTYEQYF | TGTGCCAGCAGTTCACCTCGGGAGCTGGGTACCTACGAGCAGTACTTC
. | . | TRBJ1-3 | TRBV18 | CASSPPSWTPGNTIYF | TGTGCCAGCTCACCACCCAGTTGGACGCCCGGAAACACCATATATTTT
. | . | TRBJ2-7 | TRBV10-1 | CASSGDSTYEQYF | TGCGCCAGCAGTGGCGACAGTACCTACGAGCAGTACTTC
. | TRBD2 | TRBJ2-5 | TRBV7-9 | CASSLGLTRGLERETQYF | TGTGCCAGCAGCTTAGGGTTGACAAGAGGACTAGAACGAGAGACCCAGTACTTC
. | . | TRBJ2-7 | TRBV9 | CASSVSAGSSYEQYF | TGTGCCAGCAGCGTAAGTGCGGGAAGCTCCTACGAGCAGTACTTC